The sequence of this T cell receptor (beta chain) was determined in a study of regulatory T cells in long-lasting Graves disease. Study outcomes and limitations: Persistent disease favored TRBV28, TRBJ1-2 and TRBJ2-5.

Noted time point: newly diagnosed GD, antithyroid drugs for less than 3 months. RNA isolated from PBMCs was used to make the TCR library. The germline V gene has CDR1 DFQATT and CDR2 SNEGSKA (reference sequence). The CDR3 loop spans 13 amino acids. The V and J ends lost 1 base and 1 base respectively, with 5 bases between them. iRepertoire HTBI primers and Arm-PCR of CDR3 regions built TCR beta libraries. TCRdb re-called the multiplex PCR reads with MiXCR, one entry per CDR3 protein. The sample lists about 450,000 distinct CDR3 sequences; roughly 15% were seen once. This clonotype was seen a handful of times. The antigen is not known. This same sample was also part of a study on T cells in Graves' hyperthyroidism and ophthalmopathy.

The chain couples TRBV20-1 to TRBJ2-4; unclear D gene. Source: peripheral blood mononuclear cells (PBMCs), taken at new diagnosis, from a patient treated with antithyroid drugs. The sequence came from a woman aged 50 to 60 with Graves disease. DNA of the CDR3: TGCAGTGCTAGAGTGGGTGCCAAAAACATTCAGTACTTC. Translation: CSARVGAKNIQYF.